This paragraph covers one TCR beta chain sequence. Expressed TCRB transcripts got sequenced, as all isolated RNA was reverse transcribed. Measured with immunoSEQ multiplex PCR; TCRdb has only the in-frame clones, and not every one. In the table there are about 42,000 clones, 50% of which are singletons. The data are from a study of beta chain features in type 1 diabetes. V was trimmed by 4 bases and J by 4 bases, leaving 10 bases between them. The CDR3 runs 13 residues. Germline values: CDR1 SEHNR, CDR2 FQNEAQ (reference sequence). The sequenced sample consisted of stem cell memory CD4+ T cells from blood. The chain couples TRBV7-9 to TRBJ2-5, with D possibly TRBD2 on 6 matching bases. The source of this sequence is a woman in her twenties or thirties in good health. CDR3 bases: TGTGCCAGCAGCTCCATCGGGGGAGAGACCCAGTACTTC. Translation: CASSSIGGETQYF.